This T cell receptor beta chain was identified in a study of CD8+ T cells in alopecia areata. Overall study: Treated patients swallowed 5 to 10 mg of oral tofacitinib twice daily. Tofacitinib therapy took 6 to 18 months; 6 months off drug came after.

Study-wide findings and caveats: Patients displayed less clarity in TCR sharing than mice, a finding possibly related to HLA.

After isolation, RNA underwent reverse transcription to generate cDNA as the sequencing template. Assay used: immunoSEQ multiplex PCR; TCRdb lists only in-frame clones, some missing. The table shows about 180,000 clones, with about 63% occurring only once. A remark on this clone: Its target is not known.

The specimen comprised CD4+ T cells sorted from blood, sampled at week 0. This TCR derives from a human donor with alopecia areata.

DNA for the CDR3: TGTGCCTGGAGTGCCGTGAATGAAGCTTTCTTT. This encodes CAWSAVNEAFF. The rearrangement uses TRBV30 and TRBJ1-1; D is unresolved. Germline lookup yields CDR1 GTSNPN and CDR2 SVGIG (reference sequence). This CDR3 contains 11 residues. Trimming pared 1 base from V and 7 bases from J, leaving 7 bases between.